Included here is one TCR beta chain sequence, with context. Profiling relied on immunoSEQ multiplex PCR, and the TCRdb table lists in-frame clones only, not all of them. The table has some 700,000 clones, 75% to 90% seen once. This sample stems from a study of shared T cell receptors in the human thymus. The V gene lost 6 bases and the J gene lost 2 bases, with 10 bases spanning the gap. There are 13 residues in the CDR3. The germline CDR1 and CDR2 sequences are ENHRY and SYGVKD. The sample was also reused in another study, on human thymus T cells.

The sequence derives from a girl under three years old with a congenital heart defect. This rearrangement joins TRBV10-3 to TRBJ1-2; D ambiguous. Sequencing was done on a sample of thymocytes. CDR3 protein: CAIREAGNYGYTF. The CDR3 DNA reads TGTGCCATCAGGGAGGCGGGAAACTATGGCTACACCTTC.